A selection of T cell receptor beta chains follows, all from one sample in a study of blood T cell repertoires in COVID-19. The repertoire was sequenced with immunoSEQ multiplex PCR; TCRdb's copy has only in-frame clones and lacks some. The sample has fewer than 300,000 clones, roughly 88% seen once. The sequencing sample was made of PBMCs or T cells enriched from blood (not recorded which). The source of these receptors is a woman aged 25-40 years who had recovered from COVID-19. CDR3s include the opening cysteine and the closing phenylalanine or tryptophan. Each record gives: D gene, clone size, V gene, J gene, CDR3 protein, CDR3 DNA. The D gene is left open where the match is weak. Only part of the rows carry a size: once, few, many, or a class if the clone is expanded.

D: NA; size: NA; V: TRBV28; J: TRBJ1-5; CDR3: CASSLVRRGGQPQHF; DNA: TGTGCCAGCAGTTTAGTACGGAGGGGGGGGCAGCCCCAGCATTTT
D: TRBD1; size: few; V: TRBV28; J: TRBJ1-6; CDR3: CASRGTGENSPLHF; DNA: TGTGCCAGCAGGGGAACAGGGGAAAATTCACCCCTCCACTTT
D: NA; size: NA; V: TRBV3-1/TRBV3-2; J: TRBJ1-4; CDR3: CASSQDLTFGGELFF; DNA: TGTGCCAGCAGCCAAGATCTTACGTTTGGAGGGGAACTGTTTTTT
D: NA; size: NA; V: TRBV5-1; J: TRBJ1-3; CDR3: CASRVWGGRNTIYF; DNA: TGCGCCAGCAGGGTCTGGGGGGGCAGAAACACCATATATTTT
D: NA; size: NA; V: TRBV7-5; J: TRBJ1-3; CDR3: CARSLGWAGSGNTIYF; DNA: TGTGCCAGAAGCTTAGGGTGGGCAGGCTCTGGAAACACCATATATTTT
D: NA; size: NA; V: TRBV14; J: TRBJ2-7; CDR3: CASSYRAKAYEQYF; DNA: TGTGCCAGCAGCTACAGGGCGAAAGCCTACGAGCAGTACTTC
D: TRBD1; size: once; V: TRBV10-2; J: TRBJ2-7; CDR3: CASTLITGTGDYEQYF; DNA: TGCGCCAGCACCCTGATAACCGGGACAGGTGACTACGAGCAGTACTTC
D: TRBD1; size: NA; V: TRBV5-1; J: TRBJ1-5; CDR3: CASSLGDRGNQPQHF; DNA: TGCGCCAGCAGCTTGGGGGACAGGGGGAATCAGCCCCAGCATTTT
D: NA; size: NA; V: TRBV3-1/TRBV3-2; J: TRBJ1-2; CDR3: CASSQDSSRLWGYTF; DNA: TGTGCCAGCAGCCAAGATTCATCTAGGTTGTGGGGCTACACCTTC
D: NA; size: NA; V: TRBV18; J: TRBJ2-5; CDR3: CASSPTWQAQETQYF; DNA: TGTGCCAGCTCACCGACCTGGCAGGCCCAGGAGACCCAGTACTTC